By frequency in the sample, the clone carrying this TCR beta chain is medium-sized. As to time point: sample taken at primary tumor resection. Whole RNA was taken from tumor, nontumor lung or frozen PBMC; it was then sequenced unsorted. A total of approximately 77 untreated early-stage non-small cell lung cancer patients served as donors. This specimen comes from a study of spatial heterogeneity in lung cancer. Across the study: There were consistently more beta-chain sequences detected than alpha-chain sequences. Averaged across combinations, each unique TCR and UMI pairing appeared more than ten times in raw reads, which were uncorrected.

Every TCR cDNA molecule carried a tag that served as a unique molecular identifier. TCRdb recomputed calls from the 5' RACE reads with MiXCR, one row per CDR3 protein. Of around 7,700 distinct CDR3 sequences listed, less than 6% were seen once; the top ten hold about 8.3%. Sequencing was performed on normal lung tissue next to the tumor, taken at surgery. This receptor was obtained from a female donor with early-stage non-small cell lung cancer.

The CDR3 coding sequence is TGTGCCAGCAGCCGAAGCTACGAGCAGTACTTC. Translation gives CASSRSYEQYF. The chain couples TRBV14 to TRBJ2-7; the D is unclear. Trimming took off 4 bases at V and 3 bases at J, with 4 bases between the two ends. The CDR3 has 11 residues. CDR1 and CDR2 (germline): SGHDN, FVKESK.